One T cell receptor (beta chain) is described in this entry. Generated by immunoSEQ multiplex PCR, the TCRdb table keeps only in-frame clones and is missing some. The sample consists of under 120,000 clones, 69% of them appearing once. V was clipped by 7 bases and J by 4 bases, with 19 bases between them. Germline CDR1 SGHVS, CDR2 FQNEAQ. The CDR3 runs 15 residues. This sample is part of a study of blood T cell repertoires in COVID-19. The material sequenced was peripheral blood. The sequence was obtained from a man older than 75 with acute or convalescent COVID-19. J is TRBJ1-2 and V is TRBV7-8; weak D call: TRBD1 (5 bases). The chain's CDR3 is CASNTPLYRLYGYTF. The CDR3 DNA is TGTGCCAGCAACACTCCCTTGTACAGGCTCTATGGCTACACCTTC.